The entry that follows covers one T cell receptor (beta chain) sequence. The data were taken from a study of T cells in Graves' hyperthyroidism and ophthalmopathy. Study summary: Before any treatment, at initial diagnosis, peripheral blood was collected.

Hyperthyroidism of Graves' type that showed no ophthalmopathy progression within 18 months was stable. Amplified TCR beta CDR3 regions came from RNA transcripts. The HTBI primer set served for first-round RT-PCR of the TCR CDR3. TCRdb reprocessed the multiplex PCR reads with MiXCR, giving one entry per CDR3 protein. This table has a few hundred thousand distinct CDR3 sequences, roughly 25% appearing once. The source is a man over 45 with Graves' hyperthyroidism. Sample: blood.

CDR3 sequence (DNA): TGCAGCGTGGGTGGTGGGGGCCAGAATGGCTACACCTTC. Protein: CSVGGGGQNGYTF. The chain has TRBV29-1 and TRBJ1-2, with D possibly TRBD1 on 6 matching bases. This CDR3 region has 13 residues. Germline CDR1 is SQVTM and CDR2 is ANQGSEA. Trimming left V 6 bases short and J 6 bases short, with 17 bases between.